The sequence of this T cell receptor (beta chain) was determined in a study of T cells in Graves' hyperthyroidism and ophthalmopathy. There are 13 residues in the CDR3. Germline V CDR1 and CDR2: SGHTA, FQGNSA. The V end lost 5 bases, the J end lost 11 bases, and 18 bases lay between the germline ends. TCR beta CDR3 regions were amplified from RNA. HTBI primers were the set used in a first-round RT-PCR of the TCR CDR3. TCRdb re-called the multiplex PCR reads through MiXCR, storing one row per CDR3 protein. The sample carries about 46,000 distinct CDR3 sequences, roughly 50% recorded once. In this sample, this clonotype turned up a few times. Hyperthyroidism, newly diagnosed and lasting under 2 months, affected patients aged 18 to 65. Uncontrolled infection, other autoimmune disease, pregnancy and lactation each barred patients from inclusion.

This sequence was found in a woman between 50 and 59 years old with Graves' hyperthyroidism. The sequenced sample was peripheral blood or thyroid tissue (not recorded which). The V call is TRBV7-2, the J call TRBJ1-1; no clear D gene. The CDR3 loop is CASSQGDLSGAFF. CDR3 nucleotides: TGTGCCAGCAGCCAAGGAGACCTCTCTGGGGCTTTCTTT.